These T cell receptor beta chains were read from a single sample in a study of blood T cells in healthy people across ages. Each CDR3 protein is one row after TCRdb ran MiXCR on the 5' RACE reads. The table lists roughly 1,100,000 distinct CDR3 sequences, under 30% of them singletons, with approximately 0.79% in the top ten. A further study also used this sample, focusing on T cells of mothers and their children.

Sequencing was done on a sample of blood. The receptors here all came from a girl under 10 years old in good health. Each CDR3 is given with its conserved first and last residue. Each record gives: CDR3 protein, CDR3 length, V gene, J gene, D gene, clone size. The D gene is left open where the match is weak. Clone size is not always given. Where it is, it says once, few, many or a class for expanded clones.

CASSFGAYQETQYF	14	TRBV12-3/TRBV12-4	TRBJ2-5	.	.
CASRKPGTNTEAFF	14	TRBV6-1	TRBJ1-1	.	.
CASSFGGDGNEQFF	14	TRBV28	.	.	.
CASTQIGDNEQFF	13	TRBV27	TRBJ2-1	.	many
CASSADRDYGYTF	13	TRBV5-1	TRBJ1-2	.	few
CASSPRSAPRGTQYF	15	TRBV7-7	TRBJ2-5	.	.
CASSLDSLEAGANVLTF	17	TRBV27	TRBJ2-6	.	.
CASRQGLAGNGELFF	15	TRBV12-3/TRBV12-4	TRBJ2-2	TRBD2	.
CASSGLEGAKSETQYF	16	TRBV2	TRBJ2-5	.	few
CASSQARSHTEAFF	14	TRBV4-1	TRBJ1-1	.	.
CASGVAGSGTGELFF	15	TRBV7-2	TRBJ2-2	.	few